This is a list of T cell receptor beta chains from one sample in a study of blood T cells in healthy people across ages. In TCRdb, the 5' RACE reads were re-called with MiXCR into one record per CDR3 protein. The sample has 450,000 to 700,000 distinct CDR3 sequences, roughly 28% seen once. The sample was blood. The origin of the receptors is a woman in her sixties or seventies in good health. The CDR3 runs from the conserved cysteine through the conserved F or W. A D gene is named only where the DNA matches it firmly. Rows give clone size only sometimes, using once, few, many, or a class for an expanded clone.

v_call	clone_size	j_call	d_call	cdr3_aa	cdr3_nt
TRBV7-9	few	TRBJ2-1	TRBD1	CASSRDRGTGSYNEQFF	TGTGCCAGCAGCCGGGACAGGGGAACGGGCTCCTACAATGAGCAGTTCTTC
TRBV20-1	few	TRBJ1-5	-	CSAKTVSNQPQHF	TGCAGTGCTAAGACAGTTAGCAATCAGCCCCAGCATTTT
TRBV11-3	-	TRBJ2-5	-	CASSSQGLEETQYF	TGTGCCAGCAGCTCGCAGGGTTTGGAAGAGACCCAGTACTTC
TRBV2	-	TRBJ1-5	-	CASSSDGLGQPQHF	TGTGCCAGCAGTTCGGACGGCTTAGGGCAGCCCCAGCATTTT
TRBV2	few	TRBJ1-4	-	CASSEGGRNEKLFF	TGTGCCAGCAGTGAGGGGGGTCGTAATGAAAAACTGTTTTTT
TRBV4-2	-	TRBJ2-1	-	CASSQVTSDEQFF	TGTGCCAGCAGCCAAGTGACTAGTGATGAGCAGTTCTTC
TRBV7-9	few	TRBJ1-1	-	CASSLNVKRGTEAFF	TGTGCCAGCAGCCTCAACGTAAAGCGGGGCACTGAAGCTTTCTTT
TRBV11-2	-	TRBJ1-4	TRBD1	CASSQAGGQYNEKLFF	TGTGCCAGCAGCCAGGCAGGGGGACAGTACAATGAAAAACTGTTTTTT
TRBV28	-	TRBJ2-7	-	CASSLSGWGRQDSYEQYF	TGTGCCAGCAGTTTATCAGGGTGGGGGCGGCAGGACTCCTACGAGCAGTACTTC
TRBV5-1	-	TRBJ2-2	-	CASSFPTANTGELFF	TGCGCCAGCAGCTTCCCGACAGCCAACACCGGGGAGCTGTTTTTT
TRBV3-1	-	TRBJ2-6	-	CASSQEGVAGANVLTF	TGTGCCAGCAGCCAAGAAGGGGTGGCTGGGGCCAACGTCCTGACTTTC
TRBV20-1	few	TRBJ1-5	TRBD1	CSARDRYRGLGQPQHF	TGCAGTGCTAGAGATAGGTACAGGGGGCTCGGACAGCCCCAGCATTTT
TRBV20-1	-	TRBJ2-4	-	CSARDRNIQYF	TGCAGTGCCAGAGATCGAAACATTCAGTACTTC
TRBV7-2	few	TRBJ2-1	-	CASSRTGGVNEQFF	TGTGCCAGCAGCCGGACTGGCGGGGTCAATGAGCAGTTCTTC
TRBV10-2	few	TRBJ1-4	-	CASSDTGTPGEKLFF	TGCGCCAGCAGTGATACCGGGACTCCGGGGGAAAAACTGTTTTTT